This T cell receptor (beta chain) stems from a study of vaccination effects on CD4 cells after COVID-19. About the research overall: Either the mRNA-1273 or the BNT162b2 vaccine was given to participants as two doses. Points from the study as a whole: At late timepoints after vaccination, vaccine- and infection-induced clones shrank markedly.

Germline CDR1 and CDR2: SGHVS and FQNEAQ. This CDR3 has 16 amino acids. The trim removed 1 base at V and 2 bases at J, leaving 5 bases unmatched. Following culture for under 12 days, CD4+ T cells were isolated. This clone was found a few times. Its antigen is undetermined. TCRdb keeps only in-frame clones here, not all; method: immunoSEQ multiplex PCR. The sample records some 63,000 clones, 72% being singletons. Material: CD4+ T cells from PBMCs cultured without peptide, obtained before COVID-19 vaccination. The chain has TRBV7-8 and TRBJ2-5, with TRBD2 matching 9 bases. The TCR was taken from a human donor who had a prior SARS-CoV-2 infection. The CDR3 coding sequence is TGTGCCAGCAGCTTAGGGGCTAGCGGGACGCAAGAGACCCAGTACTTC. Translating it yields CASSLGASGTQETQYF.